This is a list of T cell receptor beta chains from one sample in a study of cytomegalovirus exposure and HLA in healthy donors. Generated by immunoSEQ multiplex PCR, the TCRdb table keeps only in-frame clones and is missing some. The sample consists of about 150,000 clones, around 75% of them appearing once. Sequenced: PBMCs. Receptor source: a man in his forties in good health and CMV-seronegative. CDR3s include the opening cysteine and the closing phenylalanine or tryptophan. Fields, in order: D gene, V gene, clone size, J gene, CDR3 protein, CDR3 DNA. A D gene is named only where the DNA matches it firmly. Clone size, where shown, is once, few, many, or a class for clones that have expanded.

>NA|TRBV13|NA|TRBJ1-1
CASSLGFAHTGNTEAFF
TGTGCCAGCAGCTTAGGATTCGCGCACACAGGGAACACTGAAGCTTTCTTT
>NA|TRBV5-1|once|TRBJ1-4
CASSLSGTFNEKLFF
TGCGCCAGCAGCTTGAGTGGGACATTCAATGAAAAACTGTTTTTT
>NA|TRBV4-1|NA|TRBJ1-1
CASSQRGGVEGGTEAFF
TGCGCCAGCAGCCAACGCGGCGGGGTAGAGGGGGGGACTGAAGCTTTCTTT
>TRBD2|TRBV9|NA|TRBJ2-7
CASSTGLADHEQYF
TGTGCCAGCAGCACGGGACTAGCAGACCACGAGCAGTACTTC
>TRBD2|TRBV9|NA|TRBJ2-3
CASSEPSSGSTDTQYF
TGTGCCAGCAGCGAGCCCTCTAGCGGAAGCACAGATACGCAGTATTTT
>NA|TRBV25-1|NA|TRBJ2-2
CASSARQGRGELFF
TGTGCCAGCAGTGCGCGTCAGGGCCGCGGGGAGCTGTTTTTT
>NA|TRBV19|NA|TRBJ1-1
CASSISGSLFF
TGTGCCAGTAGTATTTCTGGGAGTTTGTTCTTT
>TRBD2|TRBV7-3|NA|TRBJ2-2
CASSNYKGLAGGANTGELFF
TGTGCCAGCAGCAATTACAAGGGACTAGCGGGGGGCGCGAACACCGGGGAGCTGTTTTTT
>NA|TRBV5-1|many|TRBJ1-1
CATHSLPNTEAFF
TGCGCCACCCACAGTTTACCGAACACTGAAGCTTTCTTT
>NA|TRBV19|NA|TRBJ2-7
CASSMGHLNREQYF
TGTGCCAGTAGTATGGGACATCTGAATAGAGAGCAGTACTTC
>NA|TRBV6-6|NA|TRBJ1-1
CASSYADRNTEAFF
TGTGCCAGCAGTTACGCCGACAGGAACACTGAAGCTTTCTTT
>NA|TRBV2|NA|TRBJ1-2
CASRTSRTEANYGYTF
TGTGCCAGCAGGACATCAAGGACTGAAGCTAACTATGGCTACACCTTC
>TRBD2|TRBV7-2|few|TRBJ2-1
CASSPGLVGFGNEQFF
TGTGCCAGCAGCCCGGGACTAGTGGGGTTCGGCAATGAGCAGTTCTTC
>NA|TRBV7-8|NA|TRBJ2-3
CASNPGSRSSTDTQYF
TGTGCCAGCAACCCCGGGTCCCGATCTAGCACAGATACGCAGTATTTT
>NA|TRBV6-5|NA|TRBJ2-7
CASSYSGSRGYEQYF
TGTGCCAGCAGTTACTCTGGTAGTCGCGGATACGAGCAGTACTTC
>TRBD1|TRBV7-8|NA|TRBJ2-7
CASSWGQNFYEQYF
TGTGCCAGCAGCTGGGGACAGAATTTCTACGAGCAGTACTTC
>TRBD1|TRBV9|NA|TRBJ2-3
CASAVGDRGTDTQYF
TGTGCCAGCGCCGTAGGAGACAGGGGCACAGATACGCAGTATTTT
>NA|TRBV5-1|few|TRBJ2-7
CASSDLGTGAYEQYF
TGCGCCAGCAGCGACCTGGGTACGGGGGCCTACGAGCAGTACTTC
>NA|TRBV4-2|NA|TRBJ2-7
CASSQLPESGGEQYF
TGTGCCAGCAGCCAACTCCCAGAAAGTGGAGGCGAGCAGTACTTC
>NA|TRBV19|NA|TRBJ2-6
CASGLGTGANVLTF
TGTGCCAGTGGACTGGGCACTGGGGCCAACGTCCTGACTTTC
>TRBD2|TRBV28|once|TRBJ2-3
CASSLWVIAGSTDTQYF
TGTGCCAGCAGTTTATGGGTTATAGCGGGAAGCACAGATACGCAGTATTTT
>TRBD1|TRBV28|NA|TRBJ2-5
CASSNLDRGKTQYF
TGTGCCAGCAGTAACCTGGACAGGGGAAAGACCCAGTACTTC
>TRBD1|TRBV18|NA|TRBJ1-2
CASSRQGQRDEGYTF
TGTGCCAGCTCACGTCAGGGACAGAGGGACGAGGGCTACACCTTC
>TRBD2|TRBV28|NA|TRBJ2-1
CASSLTGGVTSFIGEQFF
TGTGCCAGCAGTTTAACGGGGGGTGTTACCTCTTTCATCGGTGAGCAGTTCTTC
>NA|TRBV7-2|NA|TRBJ2-3
CASNSDTQYF
TGTGCCAGCAACTCAGATACGCAGTATTTT
>TRBD1|TRBV7-9|NA|TRBJ2-2
CASSAGTGGILGELFF
TGTGCCAGCAGCGCCGGGACAGGGGGCATTCTCGGGGAGCTGTTTTTT
>NA|TRBV18|NA|TRBJ2-7
CASSPQRGLDEQYF
TGTGCCAGCTCGCCCCAAAGGGGTTTAGACGAGCAGTACTTC
>TRBD1|TRBV15|NA|TRBJ2-3
CATSIRGLGDTQYF
TGTGCCACCAGCATCAGGGGGCTCGGAGATACGCAGTATTTT
>TRBD2|TRBV28|NA|TRBJ2-3
CASYGLAENTDTQYF
TGTGCCAGTTACGGGCTAGCGGAAAACACAGATACGCAGTATTTT
>TRBD2|TRBV28|NA|TRBJ2-2
CASSPGTSGRAWTGELFF
TGTGCCAGTTCACCGGGGACTAGCGGGAGGGCCTGGACCGGGGAGCTGTTTTTT
>NA|TRBV15|once|TRBJ1-1
CATSRLGEGLYTEAFF
TGTGCCACCAGCAGATTAGGGGAGGGGCTCTACACTGAAGCTTTCTTT
>TRBD1|TRBV5-4|NA|TRBJ1-2
CASSSRQGAVNGYTF
TGTGCCAGCAGTTCGAGACAGGGCGCTGTTAATGGCTACACCTTC
>TRBD2|TRBV4-1|NA|TRBJ2-5
CASSPTSGGATYQETQYF
TGCGCCAGCAGTCCCACTAGCGGGGGGGCGACGTACCAAGAGACCCAGTACTTC
>NA|TRBV5-1|NA|TRBJ2-1
CASSLAGGRRRGSYNEQFF
TGCGCCAGCAGCTTGGCCGGGGGGCGGCGGCGAGGGTCCTACAATGAGCAGTTCTTC
>TRBD2|TRBV5-4|once|TRBJ2-2
CASSLEVAGAGGELFF
TGTGCCAGCAGCTTGGAGGTAGCGGGAGCCGGCGGGGAGCTGTTTTTT
>TRBD2|TRBV9|NA|TRBJ2-1
CASSVGLAGVYNEQFF
TGTGCCAGCAGCGTTGGACTAGCGGGAGTCTACAATGAGCAGTTCTTC
>TRBD2|TRBV2|NA|TRBJ2-3
CASSESASGGAVRADTQYF
TGTGCCAGCAGTGAGTCCGCTAGCGGGGGGGCGGTAAGAGCAGATACGCAGTATTTT
>TRBD1|TRBV18|NA|TRBJ2-6
CASSPGTGFSGANVLTF
TGTGCCAGCTCACCTGGGACAGGCTTCTCTGGGGCCAACGTCCTGACTTTC
>NA|TRBV11-3|NA|TRBJ1-6
CASSPSSYNSPLHF
TGTGCCAGCAGCCCGAGCTCCTATAATTCACCCCTCCACTTT
>NA|TRBV7-2|NA|TRBJ1-2
CASSWEARGGYTF
TGTGCCAGCAGTTGGGAGGCTCGTGGTGGCTACACCTTC
>TRBD1|TRBV5-1|NA|TRBJ2-3
CASSPPGQGSDTQYF
TGCGCCAGCAGCCCACCGGGACAGGGGTCAGATACGCAGTATTTT